The clone carrying this TCR beta chain was seen only once. Its target is not known. Other DNA sequences of this sample code for an identical CDR3. The data were obtained in a study of shared clonotypes between healthy human individuals. TCRdb's table, derived via immunoSEQ multiplex PCR, lists solely in-frame clones and lacks some. The table has around 700,000 clones, 55% to 85% seen once. There were no recent acute infections or vaccinations among the donors, who were healthy HIV-negative adults. Overall study results and limits: Investigators collected only blood, and repertoires in tissues likely differ. Sharing of clonotypes among donors was expected to vary with sequencing depth.

The sequencing sample was made of memory CD4+ T cells sorted from blood. Subset noted: CD45RA-negative fraction. The sequence was collected from a woman aged 25 to 45 in good health.

CDR3 in amino acids: CASSPGQRTDTQYF. CDR3 nucleotide sequence: TGTGCCAGCTCACCTGGCCAGAGAACAGATACGCAGTATTTT. The chain joins TRBV18 to TRBJ2-3; D is unclear. Germline V gene lookup returns CDR1 KGHSH and CDR2 LQKENI. CDR3 length: 14 residues. Trimming stripped 3 bases from V and 3 bases from J, with 10 bases between.